The subject of this entry is one TCR beta chain. The antigen is undetermined. The authors deemed Graves' hyperthyroidism stable absent ophthalmopathy progression within 18 months. The authors obtained PBMCs from more than 8 ml of fresh peripheral blood. This entry is derived from a study of T cells in Graves' hyperthyroidism and ophthalmopathy. General study points: Most clonotypes expanded in the thyroid (above 0.001) were also present in blood. In the analysis, a 13 V-J model separated ophthalmopathy from stable hyperthyroidism.

From RNA transcripts, TCR beta CDR3 regions were amplified. A set of HTBI primers served as the primers for a first-round RT-PCR of the TCR CDR3. TCRdb reprocessed the multiplex PCR reads with MiXCR, giving one entry per CDR3 protein. The sample shows about 290,000 distinct CDR3 sequences, about an eighth of them seen only once. Between the trimmed V and J ends, which lost 3 bases and 0 bases, there was a span of 9 bases. This CDR3 has 14 amino acids. The germline CDR1 and CDR2 sequences are DFQATT and SNEGSKA (reference sequence). This clonotype was obtained from a middle-aged woman with Graves' hyperthyroidism. The sequenced sample consisted of blood. V and J are TRBV20-1 and TRBJ1-3; the D is unclear. CDR3 sequence reads: CSASPRSSGNTIYF. Here the CDR3 DNA reads TGCAGTGCTAGTCCTCGGAGCTCTGGAAACACCATATATTTT.